This entry concerns a single T cell receptor (beta chain). J was trimmed by 0 bases and V by 7 bases; bases with no gene match: 7. This CDR3 comprises 15 residues. In germline, CDR1 is MNHEY, CDR2 SMNVEV (reference sequence). These data come from a study of early T cells in non-severe SARS-CoV-2 infection. TCRdb used MiXCR to reprocess the 5' RACE reads, holding one entry per CDR3 protein. The sample has 60,000 to 70,000 distinct CDR3 sequences, 5% to 6.5% seen once. The specimen was whole blood, collected at baseline. The chain links TRBV27 to TRBJ2-7; TRBD2 matches 9 bases. This TCR derives from an adult who was a healthcare worker with PCR-confirmed SARS-CoV-2 infection or an uninfected control (not recorded which). CDR3: CASKWTSASSYEQYF. The CDR3 bases are TGTGCCAGCAAGTGGACTAGCGCGAGCTCCTACGAGCAGTACTTC.